The clone carrying this TCR beta chain was detected only a few times. Using a J-beta primer mix together with a sample-barcoded 5' primer, a second PCR was run for roughly 6 to 11 cycles. Researchers report that each sample yielded at least 3 million CDR3-containing paired-end reads. MiXCR, run by TCRdb on the 5' RACE reads, gives a single entry per CDR3 protein. The sample has over 700,000 distinct CDR3 sequences; roughly 25% are singletons. The data were taken from a study of blood T cells in healthy people across ages. In the study overall: Template-switching capture recovered about one barcoded beta molecule per two T cells.

The V and J ends lost 3 bases and 6 bases, in that order; junction bases with no gene match: 8. The CDR3 covers 14 residues. Germline values: CDR1 SQVTM, CDR2 ANQGSEA. The sample, about 9.7 milliliters of peripheral blood, was drawn from each donor. Every sample yielded at least 6.5 million isolated PBMCs. These data are also associated with another study on T cells of mothers and their children.

The sequence derives from a boy aged 10-17 years in good health. The gene calls are TRBV29-1 and TRBJ2-1; 7 nucleotides match TRBD1. The sequencing input was blood. The CDR3 loop is CSVEALGQPNEQFF. CDR3 nucleotide sequence: TGCAGCGTTGAGGCCCTGGGACAGCCCAATGAGCAGTTCTTC.